Listed below are T cell receptor beta chains from one sample, sequenced in a study of T cell repertoires in cytomegalovirus infection. TCRdb independently ran MiXCR on the reads; one entry per CDR3 protein. The sample shows some 200,000 distinct CDR3 sequences, less than 9.5% of them seen only once. Sequencing was performed on PBMCs. Every receptor here comes from a human donor in good health (CMV status not recorded). Some clones in this sample may be carry-over from other donors' samples. The CDR3 runs from the conserved cysteine through the conserved F or W. Fields, in order: CDR3 protein, CDR3 DNA, clone size, D gene, J gene, V gene. A D gene is named only where the DNA matches it firmly. Clone size is not always given. Where it is, it says once, few, many or a class for expanded clones.

CDR3 protein: CASERAWAGYTF
CDR3 DNA: TGTGCCAGCGAAAGGGCCTGGGCTGGCTACACCTTC
clone size: many
D gene: NA
J gene: TRBJ1-2
V gene: TRBV28

CDR3 protein: CASSEGLADLNEQFF
CDR3 DNA: TGTGCCAGCAGCGAGGGACTAGCAGACCTCAATGAGCAGTTCTTC
clone size: once
D gene: TRBD2
J gene: TRBJ2-1
V gene: TRBV9

CDR3 protein: CASSPLSGTGLGEQFF
CDR3 DNA: TGTGCCAGCAGCCCGCTTAGCGGGACGGGCCTCGGGGAGCAGTTCTTC
clone size: few
D gene: TRBD2
J gene: TRBJ2-1
V gene: TRBV11-2

CDR3 protein: CASSMDRVSYGYTF
CDR3 DNA: TGTGCCAGCAGTATGGACAGGGTTAGCTATGGCTACACCTTC
clone size: many
D gene: TRBD1
J gene: TRBJ1-2
V gene: TRBV28

CDR3 protein: CASSLPGQGAAKNIQYF
CDR3 DNA: TGTGCCAGCAGCCTTCCGGGACAGGGGGCAGCCAAAAACATTCAGTACTTC
clone size: few
D gene: TRBD1
J gene: TRBJ2-4
V gene: TRBV3-1

CDR3 protein: CASSFSGGTNEKLFF
CDR3 DNA: TGTGCCAGCAGCTTTTCCGGCGGGACTAATGAAAAACTGTTTTTT
clone size: many
D gene: NA
J gene: TRBJ1-4
V gene: TRBV7-2

CDR3 protein: CASSLGGGQGAIEQYF
CDR3 DNA: TGTGCCAGCAGTTTGGGAGGAGGACAGGGGGCGATTGAGCAGTACTTC
clone size: many
D gene: TRBD1
J gene: TRBJ2-7
V gene: TRBV28

CDR3 protein: CSVENRGRVGGYTF
CDR3 DNA: TGCAGCGTCGAAAACAGGGGGCGCGTCGGTGGCTACACCTTC
clone size: few
D gene: TRBD1
J gene: TRBJ1-2
V gene: TRBV29-1

CDR3 protein: CASSFEGFQTQYF
CDR3 DNA: TGTGCCAGCAGTTTCGAGGGATTTCAGACCCAGTACTTC
clone size: many
D gene: NA
J gene: TRBJ2-5
V gene: TRBV28

CDR3 protein: CASSPRGQSNQPQHF
CDR3 DNA: TGTGCCAGCAGTCCCAGGGGGCAAAGCAATCAGCCCCAGCATTTT
clone size: NA
D gene: TRBD1
J gene: TRBJ1-5
V gene: TRBV6-5

CDR3 protein: CASTTRQSYGYTF
CDR3 DNA: TGTGCCAGCACCACCAGACAGAGCTATGGCTACACCTTC
clone size: NA
D gene: NA
J gene: TRBJ1-2
V gene: TRBV12-3/TRBV12-4

CDR3 protein: CASSLSRRGGTDTQYF
CDR3 DNA: TGTGCCAGCAGTTTATCCCGCCGCGGGGGCACAGATACGCAGTATTTT
clone size: NA
D gene: NA
J gene: TRBJ2-3
V gene: TRBV27

CDR3 protein: CASSERGPAEAFF
CDR3 DNA: TGTGCCAGCAGTGAACGGGGGCCGGCTGAAGCTTTCTTT
clone size: many
D gene: NA
J gene: TRBJ1-1
V gene: TRBV6-1

CDR3 protein: CASSKDISGSPLHF
CDR3 DNA: TGTGCCAGCAGCAAAGACATTTCGGGTTCACCCCTCCACTTT
clone size: many
D gene: NA
J gene: TRBJ1-6
V gene: TRBV11-3

CDR3 protein: CASSLDEKLFF
CDR3 DNA: TGTGCCAGCAGTTTGGATGAAAAACTGTTTTTT
clone size: NA
D gene: NA
J gene: TRBJ1-4
V gene: TRBV28

CDR3 protein: CASSQEQAPNYGYTF
CDR3 DNA: TGCGCCAGCAGCCAAGAACAGGCCCCTAACTATGGCTACACCTTC
clone size: many
D gene: NA
J gene: TRBJ1-2
V gene: TRBV4-1

CDR3 protein: CASSEDTGWRGNTIYF
CDR3 DNA: TGTGCCAGCAGTGAGGACACAGGGTGGAGGGGAAACACCATATATTTT
clone size: many
D gene: NA
J gene: TRBJ1-3
V gene: TRBV6-1

CDR3 protein: CSVGQGGTEAFF
CDR3 DNA: TGCAGCGTTGGACAGGGTGGAACTGAAGCTTTCTTT
clone size: many
D gene: TRBD1
J gene: TRBJ1-1
V gene: TRBV29-1

CDR3 protein: CASKGSGTPQETQYF
CDR3 DNA: TGTGCCAGCAAGGGAAGCGGGACCCCTCAAGAGACCCAGTACTTC
clone size: many
D gene: TRBD2
J gene: TRBJ2-5
V gene: TRBV28

CDR3 protein: CASSSDGNIQYF
CDR3 DNA: TGCGCCAGCAGCTCAGACGGCAACATTCAGTACTTC
clone size: few
D gene: NA
J gene: TRBJ2-4
V gene: TRBV5-1

CDR3 protein: CASSNSGGAQWSTDTQYF
CDR3 DNA: TGTGCCAGCAGCAATAGCGGGGGGGCCCAATGGAGCACAGATACGCAGTATTTT
clone size: few
D gene: TRBD2
J gene: TRBJ2-3
V gene: TRBV6-5

CDR3 protein: CAVAGYKGSSVLTF
CDR3 DNA: TGTGCCGTGGCAGGGTATAAGGGGTCCAGCGTCCTGACTTTC
clone size: many
D gene: NA
J gene: TRBJ2-6
V gene: TRBV28

CDR3 protein: CASSLVGQGFSGNTIYF
CDR3 DNA: TGTGCCAGCAGCTTAGTGGGACAGGGTTTCTCTGGAAACACCATATATTTT
clone size: many
D gene: TRBD1
J gene: TRBJ1-3
V gene: TRBV7-2

CDR3 protein: CASSASNQPQHF
CDR3 DNA: TGTGCCAGCAGTGCCTCTAATCAGCCCCAGCATTTT
clone size: few
D gene: NA
J gene: TRBJ1-5
V gene: TRBV25-1

CDR3 protein: CASSPNRDPDTQYF
CDR3 DNA: TGTGCCAGCAGTCCGAACAGGGATCCAGATACGCAGTATTTT
clone size: many
D gene: NA
J gene: TRBJ2-3
V gene: TRBV28

CDR3 protein: CASSLSLANNEQFF
CDR3 DNA: TGTGCCAGCAGTTTGAGTCTAGCGAACAATGAGCAGTTCTTC
clone size: few
D gene: NA
J gene: TRBJ2-1
V gene: TRBV12-3/TRBV12-4

CDR3 protein: CASSPGLAGDPGELFF
CDR3 DNA: TGTGCCAGCAGTCCTGGACTAGCGGGAGATCCCGGGGAGCTGTTTTTT
clone size: many
D gene: TRBD2
J gene: TRBJ2-2
V gene: TRBV6-6